This T cell receptor (beta chain) was sequenced during a study of blood T cell repertoires in COVID-19. In the study overall: COVID-19 samples collected from the United States, Italy and Spain covered acute and convalescent phases. From T cells, B-cell-depleted T cells, or PBMCs came the material, which was cDNA or gDNA.

The germline V gene encodes CDR1 SGHRS and CDR2 YFSETQ. With 4 bases removed from V and 0 bases from J, the gap between germline ends came to 14 bases. CDR3 length: 17 residues. As processed by the authors: Amplifying reference gene primers gave estimates of nucleated cell counts. Using immunoSEQ multiplex PCR, the repertoire was profiled, and TCRdb retains in-frame clones only, with some absent. Clone size and the V and J calls come from that table; the DNA yielded D and trimming. The sample lists 95,000 to 150,000 clones; around four fifths were seen once. The source of this sequence is a human donor in a cohort sampled during active COVID-19. Sequenced material: peripheral blood. The rearrangement uses TRBV5-1 and TRBJ1-6, with D perhaps matching TRBD1 (6 bases). CDR3 residues: CASSPGQLSSYNSPLHF. For the CDR3, the DNA is TGCGCCAGCAGCCCCGGACAGTTGAGCTCCTATAATTCACCCCTCCACTTT.